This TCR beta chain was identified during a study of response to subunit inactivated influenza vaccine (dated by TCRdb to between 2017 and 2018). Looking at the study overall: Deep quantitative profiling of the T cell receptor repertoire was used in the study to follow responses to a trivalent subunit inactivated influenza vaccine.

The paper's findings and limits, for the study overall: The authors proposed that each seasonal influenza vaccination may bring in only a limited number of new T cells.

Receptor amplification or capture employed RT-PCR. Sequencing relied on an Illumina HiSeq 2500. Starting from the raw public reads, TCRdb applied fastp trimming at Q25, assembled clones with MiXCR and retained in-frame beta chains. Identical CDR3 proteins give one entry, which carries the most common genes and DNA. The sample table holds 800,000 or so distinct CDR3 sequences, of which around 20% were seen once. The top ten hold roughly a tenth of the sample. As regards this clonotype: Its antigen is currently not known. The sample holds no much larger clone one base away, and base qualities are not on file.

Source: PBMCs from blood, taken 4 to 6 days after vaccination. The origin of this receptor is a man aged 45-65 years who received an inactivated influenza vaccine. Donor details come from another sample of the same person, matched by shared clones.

The nucleotide sequence reads TGTGCCAGCAGCGTAGAGGATGGGGGGGTGTGGGCAGGGAGGATCCACGAGCAGTACTTC. This codes for CASSVEDGGVWAGRIHEQYF. Here the chain combines TRBV9 and TRBJ2-7, with 7 middle bases fitting TRBD2. From the cysteine through the phenylalanine, the CDR3 covers 20 amino acids. The retained sequence is limited to the CDR3, 60 bases, with the frame set at the first base. The germline V gene sets CDR1 to SGDLS and CDR2 to YYNGEE. Relative to germline, V is missing 0 bases and J is missing 5 bases, with 23 bases of the junction outside any gene match.